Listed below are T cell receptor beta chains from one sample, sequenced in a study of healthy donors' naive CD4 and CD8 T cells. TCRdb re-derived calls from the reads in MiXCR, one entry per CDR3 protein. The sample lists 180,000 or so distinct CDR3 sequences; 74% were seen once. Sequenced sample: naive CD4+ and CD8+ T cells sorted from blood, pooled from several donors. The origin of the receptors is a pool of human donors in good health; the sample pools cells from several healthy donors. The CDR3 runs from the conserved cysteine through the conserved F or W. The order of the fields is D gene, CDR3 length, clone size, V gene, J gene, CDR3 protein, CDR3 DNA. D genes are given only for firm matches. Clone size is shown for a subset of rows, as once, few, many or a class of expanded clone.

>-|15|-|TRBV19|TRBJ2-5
CASSMRARFQETQYF
TGTGCCAGTAGTATGAGGGCAAGGTTTCAAGAGACCCAGTACTTC
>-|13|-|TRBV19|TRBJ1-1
CASSTTRGTEAFF
TGTGCCAGTAGTACTACAAGGGGCACTGAAGCTTTCTTT
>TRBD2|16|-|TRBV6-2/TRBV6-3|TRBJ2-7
CASSYRTSPPYYEQYF
TGTGCCAGCAGTTATAGGACTAGCCCCCCCTATTACGAGCAGTACTTC
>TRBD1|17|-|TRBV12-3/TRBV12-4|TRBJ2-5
CASSPLGTALYQETQYF
TGTGCCAGCAGTCCACTGGGGACAGCGTTATACCAAGAGACCCAGTACTTC
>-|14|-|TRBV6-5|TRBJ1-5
CASSPQNSNQPQHF
TGTGCCAGCAGCCCCCAAAATAGCAATCAGCCCCAGCATTTT
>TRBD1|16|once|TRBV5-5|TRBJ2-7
CASSLPGQGASYEQYF
TGTGCCAGCAGCTTGCCGGGACAGGGGGCATCCTACGAGCAGTACTTC
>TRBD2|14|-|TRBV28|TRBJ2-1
CASRTSGYYNEQFF
TGTGCCAGCAGGACTAGCGGGTATTACAATGAGCAGTTCTTC
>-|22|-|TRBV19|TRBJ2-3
CAGSRRPGGSGAVLGLTDTQYF
TGTGCCGGCAGTAGGCGTCCCGGAGGCTCAGGGGCGGTCTTGGGACTCACAGATACGCAGTATTTT
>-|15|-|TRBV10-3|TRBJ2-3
CAISDLARRADTQYF
TGTGCCATCAGTGATTTGGCCCGCAGGGCAGATACGCAGTATTTT
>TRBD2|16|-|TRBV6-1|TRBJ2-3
CASSSAVPGLALTQYF
TGTGCCAGCAGTTCCGCAGTCCCGGGACTAGCCTTGACGCAGTATTTT
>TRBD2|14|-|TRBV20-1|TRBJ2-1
CSALGAGVFDEQFF
TGCAGTGCTCTAGGGGCGGGAGTGTTCGATGAGCAGTTCTTC
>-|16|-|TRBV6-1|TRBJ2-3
CASSEWGTGLTDTQYF
TGTGCCAGCAGTGAATGGGGAACAGGGCTCACAGATACGCAGTATTTT
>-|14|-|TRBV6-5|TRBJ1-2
CASSYSEALYGYTF
TGTGCCAGCAGTTACTCGGAGGCTCTCTATGGCTACACCTTC
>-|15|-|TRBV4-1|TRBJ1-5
CASSVQSNSNQPQHF
TGCGCCAGCAGCGTACAGAGTAATAGCAATCAGCCCCAGCATTTT
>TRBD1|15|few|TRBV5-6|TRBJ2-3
CASSQDRGRADTQYF
TGTGCCAGCAGCCAGGACAGGGGAAGGGCAGATACGCAGTATTTT
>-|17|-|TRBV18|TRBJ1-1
CASSPRSGPTPDTEAFF
TGTGCCAGCTCACCACGTTCGGGCCCGACTCCAGACACTGAAGCTTTCTTT
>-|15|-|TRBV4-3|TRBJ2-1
CASSQDYAAGYEQFF
TGCGCCAGCAGCCAAGATTATGCGGCGGGCTATGAGCAGTTCTTC
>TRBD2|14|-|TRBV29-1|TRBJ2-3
CSVRLAGVIDTQYF
TGCAGCGTCCGCTTAGCGGGAGTCATAGATACGCAGTATTTT
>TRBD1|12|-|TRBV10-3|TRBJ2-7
CAISGTGGEQYF
TGTGCCATTTCCGGGACAGGGGGAGAGCAGTACTTC
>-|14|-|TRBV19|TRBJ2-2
CASSISYNTGELFF
TGTGCCAGTAGTATCTCCTATAACACCGGGGAGCTGTTTTTT
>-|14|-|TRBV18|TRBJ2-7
CASSPGGLGYEQYF
TGTGCCAGCTCACCAGGAGGGTTGGGATACGAGCAGTACTTC
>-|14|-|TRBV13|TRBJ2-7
CASSLALGLHEQYF
TGTGCCAGCAGCTTAGCGCTGGGTTTGCACGAGCAGTACTTC
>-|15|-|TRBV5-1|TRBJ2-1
CASGGGLPSYNEQFF
TGCGCCAGCGGGGGCGGGCTACCCTCCTACAATGAGCAGTTCTTC
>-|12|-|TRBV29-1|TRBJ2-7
CSVVMETWEQYF
TGCAGCGTTGTGATGGAAACGTGGGAGCAGTACTTC
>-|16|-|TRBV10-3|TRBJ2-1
CAISESMAGFYNEQFF
TGTGCCATCAGTGAGTCGATGGCGGGGTTCTACAATGAGCAGTTCTTC
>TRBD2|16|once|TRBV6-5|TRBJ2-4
CASSWTSGIAKNIQYF
TGTGCCAGCAGTTGGACTAGCGGGATAGCCAAAAACATTCAGTACTTC
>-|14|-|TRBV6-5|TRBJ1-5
CASSATDSNQPQHF
TGTGCCAGCAGCGCGACCGATAGCAATCAGCCCCAGCATTTT
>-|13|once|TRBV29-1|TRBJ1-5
CSVEDSYNQPQHF
TGCAGCGTTGAAGACAGTTACAATCAGCCCCAGCATTTT
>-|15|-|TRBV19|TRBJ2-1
CASSIVATSRGEQFF
TGTGCCAGTAGTATTGTGGCGACTAGCAGGGGTGAGCAGTTCTTC
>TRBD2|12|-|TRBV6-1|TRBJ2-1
CASSAGRAEQFF
TGTGCCAGCAGCGCCGGGAGGGCGGAGCAGTTCTTC
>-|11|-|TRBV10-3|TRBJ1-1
CAISEGTEAFF
TGTGCCATCAGTGAAGGGACAGAAGCTTTCTTT
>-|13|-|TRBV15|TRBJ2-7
CATSRGGFGEQYF
TGTGCCACCAGCAGAGGAGGCTTCGGAGAGCAGTACTTC
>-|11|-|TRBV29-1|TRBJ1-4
CSVAGLGKLFF
TGCAGCGTTGCGGGCCTGGGAAAACTGTTTTTT
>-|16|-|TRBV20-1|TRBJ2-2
CSVRPWAVQNTGELFF
TGCAGTGTCCGCCCTTGGGCCGTCCAGAACACCGGGGAGCTGTTTTTT
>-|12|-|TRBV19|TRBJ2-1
CASSIGRNEQFF
TGTGCCAGTAGTATAGGGAGGAATGAGCAGTTCTTC
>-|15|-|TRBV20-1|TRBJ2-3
CSARDQAGNTDTQYF
TGCAGTGCTAGAGATCAAGCGGGTAACACAGATACGCAGTATTTT
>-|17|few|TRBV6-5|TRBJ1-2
CASSYRFGEAINYGYTF
TGTGCCAGCAGTTATCGTTTCGGGGAGGCTATTAACTATGGCTACACCTTC
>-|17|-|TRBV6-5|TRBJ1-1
CASSYPAAEGDWTEAFF
TGTGCCAGCAGTTACCCAGCCGCTGAGGGAGATTGGACTGAAGCTTTCTTT
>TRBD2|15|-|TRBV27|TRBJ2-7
CASSWASGLTYEQYF
TGTGCCAGCAGTTGGGCTAGCGGTTTAACCTACGAGCAGTACTTC
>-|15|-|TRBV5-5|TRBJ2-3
CASSFRGTSTDTQYF
TGTGCCAGCAGCTTCCGTGGGACTAGCACAGATACGCAGTATTTT
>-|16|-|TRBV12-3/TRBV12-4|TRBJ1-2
CASSQSFYPGGNGYTF
TGTGCCAGCAGTCAATCATTCTACCCAGGAGGAAATGGCTACACCTTC
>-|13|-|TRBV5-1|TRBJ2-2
CASSLAYTGELFF
TGCGCCAGCAGCCTGGCCTACACCGGGGAGCTGTTTTTT
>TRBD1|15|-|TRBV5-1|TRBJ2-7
CASSLVQGAPYEQYF
TGCGCCAGCAGCTTGGTTCAGGGGGCCCCCTACGAGCAGTACTTC
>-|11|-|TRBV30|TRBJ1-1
CASTVNTEAFF
TGTGCCTCGACAGTGAACACTGAAGCTTTCTTT
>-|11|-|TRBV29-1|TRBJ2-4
CSVGDANIQYF
TGCAGCGTAGGGGACGCAAACATTCAGTACTTC
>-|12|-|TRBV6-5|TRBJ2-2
CASTQNTGELFF
TGTGCCAGCACCCAGAACACCGGGGAGCTGTTCTTT
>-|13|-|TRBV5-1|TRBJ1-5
CASSSHGGQSQHF
TGCGCCAGCAGCTCCCACGGGGGTCAGTCCCAGCATTTT
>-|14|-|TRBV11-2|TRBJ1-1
CASSLVSPAGLAFF
TGTGCCAGCAGCTTAGTTTCCCCAGCAGGTCTGGCTTTCTTT
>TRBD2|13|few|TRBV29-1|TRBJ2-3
CSVWTSGRDTQYF
TGCAGCGTCTGGACTAGCGGGAGAGATACGCAGTATTTT
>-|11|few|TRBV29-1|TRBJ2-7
CSVESSYEQYF
TGCAGCGTTGAGAGCTCCTACGAGCAGTACTTC
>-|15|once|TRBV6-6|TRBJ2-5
CASSYTIGRQETQYF
TGTGCCAGCAGTTACACTATCGGACGACAAGAGACCCAGTACTTC
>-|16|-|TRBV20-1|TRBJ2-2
CSADSGTNPNTGELFF
TGCAGTGCCGACTCAGGGACAAACCCGAACACCGGGGAGCTGTTTTTT
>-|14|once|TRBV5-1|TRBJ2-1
CASSDLQGADEQFF
TGCGCCAGCAGCGACTTACAGGGTGCGGATGAGCAGTTCTTC
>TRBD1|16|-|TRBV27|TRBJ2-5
CASSLNSGQLQETQYF
TGTGCCAGCAGTTTAAACTCGGGACAGCTACAAGAGACCCAGTACTTC
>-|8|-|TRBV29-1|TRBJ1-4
CSVDNLFF
TGCAGCGTTGATAATCTGTTTTTT
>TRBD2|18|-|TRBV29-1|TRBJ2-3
CRISGGKLAGDLTDTQYF
TGCAGGATCTCCGGGGGCAAGCTAGCGGGAGATCTCACAGATACGCAGTATTTT
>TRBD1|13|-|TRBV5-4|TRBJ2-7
CASSLDRGNEQYF
TGTGCCAGCAGCTTGGACAGGGGAAACGAGCAGTACTTC
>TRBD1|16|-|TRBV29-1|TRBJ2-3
CSVTRQGWTNTDTQYF
TGCAGCGTTACCCGACAGGGTTGGACCAACACAGATACGCAGTATTTT
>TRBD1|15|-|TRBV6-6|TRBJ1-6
CASTPGQIINSPLHF
TGTGCCAGCACCCCGGGACAGATCATTAATTCACCCCTCCACTTT